This T cell receptor beta chain stems from a study of breast tumors, draining lymph nodes, adjacent tissues. The lymph nodes were axillary draining lymph nodes from breast cancer patients. The V gene lost 0 bases and the J gene lost 7 bases, with 14 bases spanning the gap. CDR1 is SGHRS, CDR2 YFSETQ, per germline. There are 15 residues in the CDR3. With regard to this clonotype: A clone one base away is much larger, so this may be a read error.

Via MiXCR, TCRdb re-called the multiplex PCR reads, giving one row per CDR3 protein. The repertoire has about 140,000 distinct CDR3 sequences, approximately 20% of them found once; the top ten carry around 2.7%. V usage is TRBV5-1 and J usage is TRBJ2-1; D perhaps matches TRBD2 (6 bases). The source of this sequence is a female donor with breast cancer. Some clones in this sample may be carry-over from other donors' samples. Sequencing was performed on axillary lymph node tissue. This CDR3 reads CASSLDGGPGNEQFF. As DNA, the CDR3 is TGCGCCAGCAGCTTGGACGGGGGTCCTGGGAATGAGCAGTTCTTC.